The rows below give T cell receptor beta chains drawn from one sample of a study of blood T cell repertoires in COVID-19. TCRdb's copy holds only in-frame clones and misses some; the assay was immunoSEQ multiplex PCR. The top ten hold less than 5.5% of the sample, which has about 330,000 clones, roughly 88% seen once. Material: PBMCs or T cells enriched from blood (not recorded which). The receptors stem from a young man who had recovered from COVID-19. CDR3s include the opening cysteine and the closing phenylalanine or tryptophan. The D gene is left open where the match is weak. Clone size is shown for a subset of rows, as once, few, many or a class of expanded clone.

TRBJ1-2	15	TRBD1	.	TRBV4-2	TGTGCCAGCAGCCAAGAGTTGGGACAGGGGGATGGCTACACCTTC	CASSQELGQGDGYTF
TRBJ2-5	13	TRBD1	.	TRBV30	TGTGCCTGGAGAGACAGGGGGCAAGAGACCCAGTACTTC	CAWRDRGQETQYF
TRBJ2-3	14	TRBD2	.	TRBV29-1	TGCAGCGTTCTAGCGGGGGGGAGCACAGATACGCAGTATTTT	CSVLAGGSTDTQYF
TRBJ1-2	14	TRBD1	.	TRBV12-5	TGTGCTAGTGGTTTCGGGACAGCTAACTATGGCTACACCTTC	CASGFGTANYGYTF
TRBJ2-3	15	TRBD2	.	TRBV7-9	TGTGCCAGCAGCTTGCGGGGGGCCGACACAGATACGCAGTATTTT	CASSLRGADTDTQYF
TRBJ2-7	13	.	.	TRBV18	TGTGCCGACGGGAACAGTCCCTCCTACGAGCAGTACTTC	CADGNSPSYEQYF
TRBJ2-3	14	.	.	TRBV30	TGTGCCTGGAGTGTAGGAGGGGGGGGAGATACGCAGTATTTT	CAWSVGGGGDTQYF
TRBJ1-3	13	.	.	TRBV30	TGTGCCTGGACAGGGTTAGCTGGAAACACCATATATTTT	CAWTGLAGNTIYF
TRBJ2-7	16	.	.	TRBV2	TGTGCCAGCAGTGATTTATCACAAGTCTTTCCGTACGAGCAGTACTTC	CASSDLSQVFPYEQYF
TRBJ2-3	15	.	.	TRBV20-1	TGCAGTGCTAGTAGGTCAGGGGATGGTGCAGATACGCAGTATTTT	CSASRSGDGADTQYF
TRBJ1-4	15	TRBD1	.	TRBV15	TGTGCCACCAGGATACAACAGGGGTTTAATGAAAAACTGTTTTTT	CATRIQQGFNEKLFF
TRBJ2-7	18	TRBD2	.	TRBV7-8	TGTGCCAGCAGCTTACGCCCTTGGACTAGCGGGGCCTCCTACGAGCAGTACTTC	CASSLRPWTSGASYEQYF
TRBJ2-5	13	TRBD2	.	TRBV7-9	TGTGCCAGCAGCTTAGCGCCGGGGGGGACCCAGTACTTC	CASSLAPGGTQYF
TRBJ1-4	13	.	.	TRBV7-2	TGTGCCAGCAGCCTTGGACTTGGCGAAAAACTGTTTTTT	CASSLGLGEKLFF
TRBJ2-2	15	.	.	TRBV2	TGTGCCAGCAACCGGGACACCGCGAACACCGGGGAGCTGTTTTTT	CASNRDTANTGELFF
TRBJ1-1	15	TRBD1	.	TRBV30	TGTGCCTCGACGGGACAGATTATCATGAACACTGAAGCTTTCTTT	CASTGQIIMNTEAFF
TRBJ1-1	13	TRBD1	.	TRBV11-2	TGTGCCAGCAGTCTTCCGGGACAGGGGGTAGCTTTCTTT	CASSLPGQGVAFF
TRBJ2-1	15	.	.	TRBV28	TGTGCCAGCAGTCCACAGGTTCACTCCTACAATGAGCAGTTCTTC	CASSPQVHSYNEQFF
TRBJ1-1	14	.	.	TRBV19	TGTGCCAGTAGTGGACGGACAGTGAACACTGAAGCTTTCTTT	CASSGRTVNTEAFF
TRBJ2-1	16	TRBD2	.	TRBV7-6	TGTGCCAGCAGCTTAGTGGCGGGGGAGTTCGGCAATGAGCAGTTCTTC	CASSLVAGEFGNEQFF
TRBJ1-5	17	TRBD1	.	TRBV19	TGTGCCAGTAGGACACAGGGGGCGGGTTATAGCAATCAGCCCCAGCATTTT	CASRTQGAGYSNQPQHF
TRBJ1-2	15	TRBD1	.	TRBV19	TGTGCCAGTAGAATGATGGGACAGGGGAACTATGGCTACACCTTC	CASRMMGQGNYGYTF
TRBJ2-5	14	TRBD1	.	TRBV9	TGTGCCAGCAGCGTAACAGGGGGGAAGGAGACCCAGTACTTC	CASSVTGGKETQYF
TRBJ2-5	14	.	.	TRBV5-1	TGCGCCAGCAGCCCGGGGGGCGAGTTGGAGACCCAGTACTTC	CASSPGGELETQYF
TRBJ1-1	15	TRBD1	few	TRBV13	TGTGCCAGCAGCTTATATAGGACAGGGGTCCCTGAAGCTTTCTTT	CASSLYRTGVPEAFF
TRBJ2-1	13	.	.	TRBV12-5	TGTGCTAGTGGTTTGGTATCAGGGAATGAGCAGTTCTTC	CASGLVSGNEQFF
TRBJ1-3	14	.	.	TRBV5-6	TGTGCCAGCAGCTTTGGGACAACTGGAAACACCATATATTTT	CASSFGTTGNTIYF
TRBJ2-5	11	.	.	TRBV28	TGTGCCAGCAGTTTATTGGGAGTGAAGTACTTC	CASSLLGVKYF
TRBJ1-1	13	.	.	TRBV15	TGTGCCACCAGCAGAGATTTAAACACTGAAGCTTTCTTT	CATSRDLNTEAFF
TRBJ2-7	14	.	.	TRBV5-8	TGTGCCAGCAGCTTGCCCTCGGGATTTCACGAGCAGTACTTC	CASSLPSGFHEQYF
TRBJ1-4	16	TRBD1	.	TRBV7-9	TGTGCCAGCAGCCTTGGGACAGCCGCAACTAATGAAAAACTGTTTTTT	CASSLGTAATNEKLFF
TRBJ2-7	13	.	.	TRBV2	TGTGCCAGCAGCCCCGGGACAAGTTACGAGCAGTACTTC	CASSPGTSYEQYF
TRBJ1-5	14	.	.	TRBV15	TGTGCCACCCGCGCGGGGGGGCAGAATCAGCCCCAGCATTTT	CATRAGGQNQPQHF
TRBJ2-1	16	TRBD1	.	TRBV10-3	TGTGCCATCAGTGAGCTCGGACAGGGGATAGTTGGTGAGCAGTTCTTC	CAISELGQGIVGEQFF
TRBJ1-5	16	.	.	TRBV7-8	TGTGCCAGCAGCGCCAGCGGATTTAACCGCAATCAGCCCCAGCATTTT	CASSASGFNRNQPQHF
TRBJ2-1	17	TRBD2	.	TRBV27	TGTGCCAGCAGTTTATGGCTAGCGGGGGGGAGGTACAATGAGCAGTTCTTC	CASSLWLAGGRYNEQFF
TRBJ2-1	15	TRBD1	.	TRBV19	TGTGCCAGTAGTTCCCGGGACAGGGACTACAATGAGCAGTTCTTC	CASSSRDRDYNEQFF
TRBJ1-5	13	.	.	TRBV28	TGTGCCAGCAGTCAGGGGCTATCTCAGCCCCAGCATTTT	CASSQGLSQPQHF
TRBJ2-1	17	TRBD2	.	TRBV13	TGTGCCAGCAGCAGCAGAGGACTAGCGGGAGAATACGATGAGCAGTTCTTC	CASSSRGLAGEYDEQFF
TRBJ2-5	13	TRBD2	.	TRBV6-5	TGTGCCAGCTTCGCCAGCGGGGGAGAGACCCAGTACTTC	CASFASGGETQYF
TRBJ1-1	13	.	few	TRBV10-1	TGCGCCAGCACACTAGGGTTTTTGGCTGAAGCTTTCTTT	CASTLGFLAEAFF